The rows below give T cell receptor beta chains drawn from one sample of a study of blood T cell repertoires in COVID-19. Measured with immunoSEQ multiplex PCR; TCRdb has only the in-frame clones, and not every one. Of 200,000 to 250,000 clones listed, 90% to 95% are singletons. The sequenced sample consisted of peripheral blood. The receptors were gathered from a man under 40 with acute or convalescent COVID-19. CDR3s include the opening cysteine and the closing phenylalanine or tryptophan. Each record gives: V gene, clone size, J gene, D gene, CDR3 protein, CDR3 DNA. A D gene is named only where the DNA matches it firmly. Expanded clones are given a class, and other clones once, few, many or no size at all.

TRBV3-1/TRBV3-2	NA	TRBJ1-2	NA	CASSQVGGRYNYGYTF	TGTGCCAGCAGCCAAGTTGGAGGGCGGTACAACTATGGCTACACCTTC
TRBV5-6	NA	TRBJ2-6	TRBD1	CASSNRGSGANVLTF	TGTGCCAGCAGCAACAGGGGCTCGGGGGCCAACGTCCTGACTTTC
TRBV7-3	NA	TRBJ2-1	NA	CASSLYGSYNEQFF	TGTGCCAGCAGCTTATACGGCTCCTACAATGAGCAGTTCTTC
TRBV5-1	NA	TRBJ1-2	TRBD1	CASSLSWGTGGYGYTF	TGCGCCAGCAGCTTATCATGGGGGACAGGCGGCTATGGCTACACCTTC
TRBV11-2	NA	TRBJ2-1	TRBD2	CASSLGSLAGLDNEQFF	TGTGCCAGCAGCTTAGGGTCCCTAGCGGGACTGGACAATGAGCAGTTCTTC
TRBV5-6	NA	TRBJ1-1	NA	CASSLERKWIESTEAFF	TGTGCCAGCAGCTTGGAGCGGAAATGGATTGAAAGCACTGAAGCTTTCTTT
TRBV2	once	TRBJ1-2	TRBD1	CASSARRGQGAGGYTF	TGTGCCAGCAGTGCTAGACGCGGACAGGGGGCGGGTGGCTACACCTTC
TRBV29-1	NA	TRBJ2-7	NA	CSARPASGYEQYF	TGCAGCGCCAGGCCCGCTTCCGGTTACGAGCAGTACTTC
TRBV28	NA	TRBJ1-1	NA	CASTQNLNTEAFF	TGTGCCAGCACTCAGAATTTGAACACTGAAGCTTTCTTT
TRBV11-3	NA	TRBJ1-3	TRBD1	CASSPAGTGLGVNTIYF	TGTGCCAGCAGCCCAGCGGGGACAGGACTCGGAGTGAACACCATATATTTT
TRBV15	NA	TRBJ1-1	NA	CATSRAHAGSTEAFF	TGTGCCACCAGCAGAGCCCACGCCGGGAGCACTGAAGCTTTCTTT
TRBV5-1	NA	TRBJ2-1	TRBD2	CASSRGLADIQDEQFF	TGCGCCAGCAGCCGAGGACTAGCGGATATACAGGATGAGCAGTTCTTC
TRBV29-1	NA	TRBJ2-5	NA	CSARGDNKETQYF	TGCAGCGCCCGGGGGGACAATAAAGAGACCCAGTACTTC
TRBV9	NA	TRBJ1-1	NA	CASSVATGSTEAFF	TGTGCCAGCAGCGTAGCGACAGGTTCCACTGAAGCTTTCTTT
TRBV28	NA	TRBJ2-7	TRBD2	CASRRPAGGSYEQYF	TGTGCCAGCAGACGACCGGCGGGGGGTTCTTACGAGCAGTACTTC
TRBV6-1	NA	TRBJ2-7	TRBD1	CASSDRDRGFHEQYF	TGTGCCAGCAGTGATCGGGACAGGGGTTTCCACGAGCAGTACTTC
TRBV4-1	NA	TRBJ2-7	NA	CASSQDLTYEQYF	TGCGCCAGCAGCCAAGATCTTACCTACGAGCAGTACTTC
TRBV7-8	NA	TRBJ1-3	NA	CASTPRGAGNTIYF	TGTGCCAGTACCCCTCGGGGGGCAGGAAACACCATATATTTT
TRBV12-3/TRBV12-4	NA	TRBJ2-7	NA	CASSFAASYEQYF	TGTGCCAGCAGCTTCGCGGCCAGCTACGAGCAGTACTTC
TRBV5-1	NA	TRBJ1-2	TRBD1	CASSLGTGGYGYTF	TGCGCCAGCAGCTTGGGGACAGGGGGGTATGGCTACACCTTC
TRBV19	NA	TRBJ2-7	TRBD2	CASTRTAGGVVQYF	TGTGCCAGTACCCGAACAGCGGGAGGCGTAGTGCAGTACTTC
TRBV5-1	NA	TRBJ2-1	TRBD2	CASSIFRTSQQFF	TGCGCCAGCAGCATTTTCCGGACTAGTCAGCAGTTCTTC
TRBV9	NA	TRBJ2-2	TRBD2	CASSAIAGPFGELFF	TGTGCCAGCAGCGCTATAGCGGGCCCTTTTGGGGAGCTGTTTTTT
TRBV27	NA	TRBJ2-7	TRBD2	CASSNSGASYEQYF	TGTGCCAGCTCCAATAGCGGGGCAAGCTACGAGCAGTACTTC
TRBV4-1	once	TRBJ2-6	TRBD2	CASSQGVSGRASGANVLTF	TGCGCCAGCAGCCAAGGTGTTAGCGGGAGGGCTTCTGGGGCCAACGTCCTGACTTTC
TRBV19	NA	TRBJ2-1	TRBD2	CASSAGLAYEQFF	TGTGCCAGTAGTGCGGGACTAGCATATGAGCAGTTCTTC
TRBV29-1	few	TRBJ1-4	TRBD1	CSVAIQGLTEKLFF	TGCAGCGTTGCTATACAGGGGCTAACGGAAAAACTGTTTTTT
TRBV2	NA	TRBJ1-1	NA	CASRPERNTEAFF	TGTGCCAGCAGGCCCGAGCGGAACACTGAAGCTTTCTTT
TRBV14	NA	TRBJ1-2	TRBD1	CASSQDRQGASFWNYGYTF	TGTGCCAGCAGCCAAGATAGACAGGGGGCTTCGTTTTGGAACTATGGCTACACCTTC
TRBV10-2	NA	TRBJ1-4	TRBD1	CASSDPGGTKEKLFF	TGCGCCAGCAGTGATCCAGGGGGCACGAAAGAAAAACTGTTTTTT
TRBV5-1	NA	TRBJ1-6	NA	CASSLGHYNSPLHF	TGCGCCAGCAGCTTGGGACACTATAATTCACCCCTCCACTTT
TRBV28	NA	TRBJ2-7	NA	CASSTPQGSYEQYF	TGTGCCAGCAGTACACCACAGGGTTCCTACGAGCAGTACTTC